This TCR beta chain was identified during a study of blood T cell repertoires in COVID-19. Data came from immunoSEQ multiplex PCR; TCRdb stores just in-frame clones and leaves some out. The data hold 310,000 or so clones, with 75% to 90% observed a single time. The V end was cut by 3 bases, the J end by 4 bases, with 7 bases between. The germline gives CDR1 SGHAT, CDR2 FQNNGV. CDR3 length: 12 residues. The V and J genes are TRBV11-2 and TRBJ2-7; D perhaps matches TRBD1 (6 bases). The clonotype was recovered from a middle-aged woman who had recovered from COVID-19. What was sequenced was PBMCs or T cells enriched from blood (not recorded which). CDR3 bases: TGTGCCAGCAGCTTGGACAGTTACGAGCAGTACTTC. Its protein is CASSLDSYEQYF.